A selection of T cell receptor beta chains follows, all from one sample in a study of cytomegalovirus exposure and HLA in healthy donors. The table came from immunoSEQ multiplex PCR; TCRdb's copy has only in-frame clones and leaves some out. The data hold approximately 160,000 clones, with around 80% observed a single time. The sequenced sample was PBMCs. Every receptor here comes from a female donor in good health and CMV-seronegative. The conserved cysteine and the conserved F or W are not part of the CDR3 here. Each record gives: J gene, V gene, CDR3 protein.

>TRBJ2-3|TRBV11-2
ASSLYGGLTDTQY
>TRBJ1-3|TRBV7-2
ASSLEPPGAGNTIY
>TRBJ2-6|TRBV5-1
ASRTGGVTDNSGANVLT
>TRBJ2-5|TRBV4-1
ASSPTSRGRALEKETQY
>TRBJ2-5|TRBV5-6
ASNFITSPTRETQY
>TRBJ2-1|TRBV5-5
ASSLEAESYNEQF
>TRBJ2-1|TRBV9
ASSVSGGANEQF
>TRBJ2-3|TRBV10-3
AISESNAGVYTQY
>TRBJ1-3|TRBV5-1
ASSPLTGIGNTIY
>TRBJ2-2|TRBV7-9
ASSLQGVNTGELF
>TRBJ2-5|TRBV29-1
SARDWETQY
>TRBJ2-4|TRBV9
ASSSTDTGQY
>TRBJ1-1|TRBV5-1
ASSTSTGMNTEAF
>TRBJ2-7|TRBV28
ASSSGGSGRYKTYEQY
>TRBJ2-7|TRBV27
ASSREPSYEQY
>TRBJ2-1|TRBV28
ASSAPPTGNEQF
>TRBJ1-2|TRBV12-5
ASGQGMGGYT
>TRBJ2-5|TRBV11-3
ASSLSEQETQY
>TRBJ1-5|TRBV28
ASSFPRQGTNQPQH
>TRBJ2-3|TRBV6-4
ASSEGGRSTDTQY
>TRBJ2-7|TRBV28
ASSLGGRFSYEQY
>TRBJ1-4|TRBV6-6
ASSYSTGGSEKLF
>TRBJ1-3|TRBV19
ASSERGFGNTIY
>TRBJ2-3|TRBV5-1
ASSLAGDPDTQY
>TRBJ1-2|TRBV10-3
AIGDRLPYGYT
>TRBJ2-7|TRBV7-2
ASSFRQGTSYEQY